The 5 T cell receptor beta chains reported below all come from one sample, sequenced in a study of identical twins (dated by TCRdb to 2016 to 2017). The library was built by means of 5' RACE. The instrument was an Illumina HiSeq 2000. TCRdb itself trimmed the public reads at Q25 with fastp, ran MiXCR and retained productive beta chains. Entries are consolidated by CDR3 protein sequence, retaining the most common genes and DNA. The sample table holds approximately 1.8 million distinct CDR3 sequences, of which about 32% were seen once. The ten largest account for about 0.3% of the sample. Sample: cord blood. All receptors derive from a newborn girl in good health.

This clonotype was recorded a few times. The chain links TRBV11-2 to TRBJ2-2; maybe TRBD1 (5 bases). CDR1 and CDR2 from the germline V gene are SGHAT and FQNNGV. The CDR3 has 14 residues. V lost 5 bases to trimming and J lost 6 bases, with 13 bases between them. In nucleotides, the CDR3 is TGTGCCAGCAGCATCCACAGGTTTTCCGGGGAGCTGTTTTTT. Translated: CASSIHRFSGELFF.

The chain is built from TRBV10-3 and TRBJ1-1; 8 bases agree with TRBD1. J gave up 3 bases and V 3 bases, and 12 bases lay outside the gene matches. Germline V gene lookup returns CDR1 ENHRY and CDR2 SYGVKD. The CDR3 consists of 17 residues. CDR3 sequence (DNA): TGTGCCATCAGTGATTCCATACACAGGGGGGGGGACACTGAAGCTTTCTTT. It codes for CAISDSIHRGGDTEAFF.

This clonotype appeared a few times. This chain connects TRBV6-6 to TRBJ2-3, with D possibly matching TRBD1 (5 bases). V lost 5 bases and J lost 5, with 14 bases in between. The CDR3 extends over 14 amino acids. Germline values: CDR1 MNHNY, CDR2 SVGAGI (reference sequence). CDR3 in DNA: TGTGCCAGCAGTGCCAGTGGGGCGCAAGATACGCAGTATTTT. Translated: CASSASGAQDTQYF.

The V call is TRBV20-1, the J call TRBJ2-3, with D tentatively TRBD2 (5 bases). CDR1 is DFQATT, CDR2 SNEGSKA, per germline (reference sequence). The CDR3 consists of 15 residues. V gave up 0 bases and J gave up 2 bases, with 12 bases separating them. The CDR3 coding sequence is TGCAGTGCTAGAGACCTACTAGTGTACACAGATACGCAGTATTTT. Its translation is CSARDLLVYTDTQYF.

This clonotype was detected a few times. V and J are TRBV20-1 and TRBJ1-2; no reliable D call. Trimming pared 6 bases from V and 8 bases from J, leaving 7 bases between. CDR1 DFQATT and CDR2 SNEGSKA come from the germline V gene (reference sequence). This CDR3 contains 9 residues. In DNA form, the CDR3 reads TGCAGTGCCCTAGGGGGCTACACCTTC. Its protein product is CSALGGYTF.